The entry that follows covers one T cell receptor beta chain sequence. As yet, its antigen is unknown. Use of 60 Vbeta and 13 Jbeta primers characterized the PCR. Generated by immunoSEQ multiplex PCR, the TCRdb table keeps only in-frame clones and is missing some. The sample holds over 100,000 clones; 8.5% to 10% are singletons and the top ten take 5.5%. The CDR3 covers 14 residues. V gave up 8 bases and J gave up 6 bases; unmatched junction bases: 9. Germline V CDR1 and CDR2: LNHDA, SQIVND (reference sequence). The entry originates in a study of cytomegalovirus exposure and HLA in healthy donors. Study-level points and caveats: The study assumed roughly uniform donor sequencing depth for presence/absence analyses. CMV serostatus was the sole immune exposure information available. In vitro confirmation showed a few CMV-associated chains to be CMV antigen specific.

The V gene is TRBV19, the J gene TRBJ2-3; 9 bases match TRBD1. The sequence came from a man between 35 and 55 years old in good health and CMV-seronegative. The specimen sequenced was PBMCs. In DNA, the CDR3 is TGTGCCAGTGCTGGGACAGGGACCCCGGATACGCAGTATTTT. Translating gives CASAGTGTPDTQYF. Full variable domain (missing parts from reference TRBV19 and TRBJ2-3): DGGITQSPKYLFRKEGQNVTLSCEQNLNHDAMYWYRQDPGQGLRLIYYSQIVNDFQKGDIAEGYSVSREKKESFPLTVTSAQKNPTAFYLCASAGTGTPDTQYFGPGTRLTVL.